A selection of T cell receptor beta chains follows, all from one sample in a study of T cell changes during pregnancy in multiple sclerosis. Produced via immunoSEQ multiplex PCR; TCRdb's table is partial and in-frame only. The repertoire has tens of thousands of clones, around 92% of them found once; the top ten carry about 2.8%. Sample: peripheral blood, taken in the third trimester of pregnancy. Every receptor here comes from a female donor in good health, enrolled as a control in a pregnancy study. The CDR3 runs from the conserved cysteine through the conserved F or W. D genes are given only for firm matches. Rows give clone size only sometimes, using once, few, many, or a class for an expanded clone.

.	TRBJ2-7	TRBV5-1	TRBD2	TGCGCCAGCAGCTCCGGGACTAGCGGGAGGTCCTACGAGCAGTACTTC	CASSSGTSGRSYEQYF
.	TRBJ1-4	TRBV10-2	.	TGCGCCAGCGCGGCCGACGAAAAACTGTTTTTT	CASAADEKLFF
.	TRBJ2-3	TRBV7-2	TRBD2	TGTGCCAGCAGCTTACGGGGAGGGTGGACAGATACGCAGTATTTT	CASSLRGGWTDTQYF
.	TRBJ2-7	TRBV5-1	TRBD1	TGCGCCAGCAGCCCGGACAGGGCTACGTACGAGCAGTACTTC	CASSPDRATYEQYF
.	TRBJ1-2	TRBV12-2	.	TGTGCAAGTCGCTCCCGGGACAGGGGGTGTAGTGGCTACACCTTC	CASRSRDRGCSGYTF
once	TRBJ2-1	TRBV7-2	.	TGTGCCAGCAGCTTAGAAGGGTCTAGCGTGAGTGAGCAGTTCTTC	CASSLEGSSVSEQFF
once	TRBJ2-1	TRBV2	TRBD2	TGTGCCAGCACCCCGGGACTAGCGGGGGGTGAGCAGTTCTTC	CASTPGLAGGEQFF
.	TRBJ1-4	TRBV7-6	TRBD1	TGTGCCAGCAGCCCGGGACAGGGTGGTGAAAAACTGTTTTTT	CASSPGQGGEKLFF
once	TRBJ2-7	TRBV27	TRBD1	TGTGCCAGCAGACCCGCCGGGACAGCCACAATGAACGGTCCCTACGAGCAGTACTTC	CASRPAGTATMNGPYEQYF
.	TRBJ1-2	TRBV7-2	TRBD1	TGTGCCAGCAGCTTGGACAGGAGAGGGGATGGCTACACCTTC	CASSLDRRGDGYTF
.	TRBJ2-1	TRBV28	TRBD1	TGTGCCAGCAGCCTTCCCGGACAGGGGCTCAATGAGCAGTTCTTC	CASSLPGQGLNEQFF
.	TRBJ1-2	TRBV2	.	TGTGCCAGCAGACAGGGTCGGAACTATGGCTACACCTTC	CASRQGRNYGYTF
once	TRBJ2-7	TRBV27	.	TGTGCCAGCAATCCCGCCGGGACACGGACCTACGAGCAGTACTTC	CASNPAGTRTYEQYF
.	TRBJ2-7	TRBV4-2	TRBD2	TGTGCCAGCAGCCGAGCGGGAGGCTACGAGCAGTACTTC	CASSRAGGYEQYF
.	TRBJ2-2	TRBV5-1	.	TGCGCCAGCAAGAGATCTAGGGGCACCGGGGAGCTGTTTTTT	CASKRSRGTGELFF
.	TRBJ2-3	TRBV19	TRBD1	TGTGCCAGTGGTAGTATGTCAGGGGGCAGGGAAGATACGCAGTATTTT	CASGSMSGGREDTQYF
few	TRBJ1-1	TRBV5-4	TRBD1	TGTGCCAGCAGCTTAAACAGGGGTTACACTGAAGCTTTCTTT	CASSLNRGYTEAFF
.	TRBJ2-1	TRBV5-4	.	TGTGCCAGCAGTACAGGCCCCTCCTACAATGAGCAGTTCTTC	CASSTGPSYNEQFF
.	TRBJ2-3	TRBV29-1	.	TGCAGCGTGCAACCGAGAGGGGGATCTACAGATACGCAGTATTTT	CSVQPRGGSTDTQYF
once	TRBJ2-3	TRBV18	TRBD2	TGTGCCAGCTCACCGAGGATTGGTGGCGGGGGGGCCACAGATACGCAGTATTTT	CASSPRIGGGGATDTQYF
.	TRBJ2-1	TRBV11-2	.	TGTGCCAGCAGCTTCATAGCGGACTACAATGAGCAGTTCTTC	CASSFIADYNEQFF
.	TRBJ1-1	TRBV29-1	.	TGCAGCGGACAGGAGAACACTGAAGCTTTCTTT	CSGQENTEAFF
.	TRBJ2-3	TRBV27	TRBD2	TGTGCCAGCACTTTAGCGGGGGGCCGTCACTTTGGCACAGATACGCAGTATTTT	CASTLAGGRHFGTDTQYF
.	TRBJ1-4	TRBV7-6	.	TGTGCCAGCAGCTTAGAGCTGGGGAGGGCAAAACTGTTTTTT	CASSLELGRAKLFF
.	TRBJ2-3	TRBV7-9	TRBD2	TGTGCCAGCAGCTTATTGCCTAGCGGGGGAGTAGATACGCAGTATTTT	CASSLLPSGGVDTQYF
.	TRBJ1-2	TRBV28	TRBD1	TGTGCCAGCAAGGGACAGGGGATTAAAGGCTACACCTTC	CASKGQGIKGYTF
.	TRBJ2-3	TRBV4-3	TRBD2	TGCGCCAGCAGCCAAAATAGACTACCTTGGGGGGGAGATACGCAGTATTTT	CASSQNRLPWGGDTQYF
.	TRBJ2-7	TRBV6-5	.	TGTGCCAGCAGAAAACAGGGTAATATGCCCTACGAGCAGTACTTC	CASRKQGNMPYEQYF